Listed below are T cell receptor beta chains from one sample, sequenced in a study of beta chain features in type 1 diabetes. Clones were sequenced by immunoSEQ multiplex PCR, and TCRdb holds only the in-frame ones, with some missing. Found here are roughly 150,000 clones, around 7.9% of them singletons; the top ten hold 0.5% to 0.55%. The sample taken for sequencing was central memory CD4+ T cells from blood. All receptors derive from a man aged 18-30 years with type 1 diabetes. CDR3s include the opening cysteine and the closing phenylalanine or tryptophan. Fields, in order: V gene, J gene, D gene, clone size, CDR3 DNA, CDR3 protein. A D gene is named only where the DNA matches it firmly. Size is stated for part of the rows, as once, few or many counts, or as a class when the clone is expanded.

V: TRBV30; J: TRBJ1-1; D: -; size: -; DNA: TGTGCCTGGAGTCAGCGAGACACTGAAGCTTTCTTT; CDR3: CAWSQRDTEAFF
V: TRBV28; J: TRBJ1-1; D: -; size: few; DNA: TGTGCCAGCAGTTTATACGGGATAATGAACACTGAAGCTTTCTTT; CDR3: CASSLYGIMNTEAFF
V: TRBV5-6; J: TRBJ2-7; D: TRBD1; size: -; DNA: TGTGCCAGCAGCGCGGACAGGAACTACGAGCAGTACTTC; CDR3: CASSADRNYEQYF
V: TRBV5-1; J: TRBJ2-5; D: TRBD1; size: few; DNA: TGCGCCAGCCCCGACAGGGGCGACCAAGAGACCCAGTACTTC; CDR3: CASPDRGDQETQYF
V: TRBV6-5; J: TRBJ1-2; D: -; size: -; DNA: TGTGCCAGCAGTGATATCAACCTAAACTATGGCTACACCTTC; CDR3: CASSDINLNYGYTF
V: TRBV30; J: TRBJ2-2; D: -; size: few; DNA: TGTGCCTGGAAGGTGACACACAACACCGGGGAGCTGTTTTTT; CDR3: CAWKVTHNTGELFF
V: TRBV19; J: TRBJ1-2; D: -; size: few; DNA: TGTGCCAGTAGTACTTCCAGAACCGACAGCGCTGGCTACACCTTC; CDR3: CASSTSRTDSAGYTF
V: TRBV7-9; J: TRBJ1-2; D: TRBD1; size: few; DNA: TGTGCCAGCAGCTTAGCGGAGACAGGGCCCTATGGCTACACCTTC; CDR3: CASSLAETGPYGYTF
V: TRBV29-1; J: TRBJ2-7; D: TRBD1; size: -; DNA: TGCAGCGTTGCCCGACAGGGGTTAAGCGACGAGCAGTACTTC; CDR3: CSVARQGLSDEQYF
V: TRBV9; J: TRBJ2-1; D: TRBD2; size: -; DNA: TGTGCCAGCAGCGCGACTAGCGGGATGCCATCTGGGCAGTTCTTC; CDR3: CASSATSGMPSGQFF
V: TRBV28; J: TRBJ1-4; D: -; size: many; DNA: TGTGCATCGGTCGGGGGGGCAGGAGAAAAACTGTTTTTT; CDR3: CASVGGAGEKLFF
V: TRBV7-7; J: TRBJ2-2; D: TRBD2; size: few; DNA: TGTGCCAGCAGCTTAGCGAGCGGGAGTGTGCGGAACACCGGGGAGCTGTTTTTT; CDR3: CASSLASGSVRNTGELFF
V: TRBV6-6; J: TRBJ2-5; D: TRBD2; size: -; DNA: TGTGCCAGCAGCCGACCCGGGGGGGCGACGGAGACCCAGTACTTC; CDR3: CASSRPGGATETQYF